Below, one T cell receptor beta chain is given with its context. What it binds is unknown. The data belong to a study of shared clonotypes between healthy human individuals. Study-wide findings and caveats: Few donors restricted represented genetic and exposure-history diversity. The study generally estimated greater richness for naive than memory subsets. The naive CD4 repertoires of a handful of donors were compared, and around 5% of clonotypes were shared.

Using immunoSEQ multiplex PCR, the repertoire was profiled, and TCRdb retains in-frame clones only, with some absent. Found here are 2,100,000 or so clones, nearly 97% of them singletons; the top ten hold 0.13%. HIV-negative, healthy adults without recent acute infections or vaccinations were the donors. The sequenced sample consisted of naive CD4+ T cells sorted from blood. As to subset: CD45RA+ positively selected. The clonotype comes from a man between 18 and 29 years old in good health.

The CDR3 protein is CASSPRILGGKLFF. The CDR3 bases are TGTGCCAGCAGTCCCAGGATTCTGGGAGGAAAACTGTTTTTT. This chain links TRBV28 with TRBJ1-4, with D unresolved. V dropped 5 bases and J dropped 10 bases, with 17 bases sitting between them. The CDR3 is 14 amino acids. Germline CDR1 is MDHEN and CDR2 is SYDVKM. The whole variable domain, remainder taken from reference TRBV28 and TRBJ1-4, is DVKVTQSSRYLVKRTGEKVFLECVQDMDHENMFWYRQDPGLGLRLIYFSYDVKMKEKGDIPEGYSVSREKKERFSLILESASTNQTSMYLCASSPRILGGKLFFGSGTQLSVL.